A single T cell receptor (beta chain) is shown here with its context. It has no known antigen specificity. The sample holds no much larger clone one base away, and base qualities are not on file. The sample belongs to a study of cytotoxic CD8 clonotypes in ibrutinib-treated CLL (dated by TCRdb to the early 2020s). The study in broad terms: The cohort included roughly 15 treatment-naive and approximately twelve relapsed/refractory patients; 17 to 18 were IGHV unmutated. Responses were partial in some 24 patients and complete in 2; after median around 65 months follow-up, roughly 15 stayed in remission and around 12 progressed. Samples at response were collected after a median of about 11 months of treatment, with a range of about 6 to 36 months. On average, each sample yielded 255,043 productive templates and about 100,000 productive rearrangements. Longitudinal samples were obtainable from about 30% of the roughly 90 participants in the trial. Cryopreserved peripheral blood mononuclear cells were obtained before treatment, at response, and at either sustained remission or disease progression.

Broad study findings and their caveats: Sampling times were not matched between patients in sustained remission and patients whose disease was progressing, and lymph node repertoires were not examined. Clonality rose at ibrutinib response, remained stable during sustained remission, and dropped back toward baseline at progression. Public clonotypes were rare and either shrank or stayed stable during treatment, and the rise in clonality at ibrutinib response reflected expansion of private clonotypes. Baseline clonality exceeded that of age-matched healthy donors and correlated strongly with circulating CD8+ T-cell counts.

CDR1 and CDR2, looked up from the germline V gene, are SNHLY and FYNNEI. The junction shows trimming of 3 bases on V and 3 bases on J, plus 12 bases between the germline ends. The CDR3 runs 14 amino acids, cysteine and phenylalanine included. Of the read, only the CDR3 DNA is kept; its 42 bases are in frame from base 1. The goal of deep resolution MiSeq sequencing was a depth between 1 in 1 million and 1 in 200,000 T cells, and coverage averaged 10x per clonotype. The immunoSEQ hsTCRB Kit was used to generate TCR beta libraries. In the authors' own workflow: Data were analyzed with ImmunoSEQ Data Assistant and ImmunoSEQ Analyzer, with V, D and J genes assigned per IMGT definitions. Clonality was computed as one minus normalized Shannon entropy of productive rearrangement frequencies, ranging from 0 to 1. Only overrepresented clonotypes making up at least 0.05% of each patient's repertoire were included in the public clonotype analysis. Repertoires from some twelve age-matched healthy donors in immuneACCESS were used as clonality controls. This immuneACCESS table, as held by TCRdb, lists in-frame sequences with V and J called but not all clones. Of the missing ones, under half trace to an unresolved V gene in checked studies; the others have no known cause. V, J and clone size derive from that table, while D and trimming were established from the DNA sequence. The sample contains about 310,000 clones, almost 80% of them found a single time. The ten largest make up roughly 6.3% of the sample.

For TCR beta library preparation, roughly 2 micrograms of genomic DNA were extracted from the cryopreserved PBMCs. Longitudinal blood samples from CLL patients receiving ibrutinib monotherapy were subjected to high-throughput TCR beta sequencing. The patients took part in an open-label, single-center phase 2 trial of ibrutinib monotherapy. This chain is built from TRBV2 and TRBJ2-7; TRBD1 could be the D gene, as 6 bases match. The clonotype was recovered from a human donor with chronic lymphocytic leukemia. The source material was PBMCs, sampled before ibrutinib treatment. The nucleotide sequence reads as follows: TGTGCCAGCAGTGAGCTAGGCAGGGGCTACGAGCAGTACTTC. The encoded protein is CASSELGRGYEQYF.